The 9 T cell receptor beta chains below all came from one sample that was sequenced in a study of blood T cells in healthy people across ages. Sample-barcoded 5' priming and a J-beta primer mix drove a second PCR of roughly 6 to 12 cycles. Via MiXCR, TCRdb re-called the 5' RACE reads, giving one row per CDR3 protein. The data hold hundreds of thousands of distinct CDR3 sequences, with about 21% observed a single time. The sequencing sample was made of blood. Receptors originate from a man in his 70s in good health.

At least ten counts were recorded for this clonotype. The chain uses TRBV20-1 and TRBJ2-1; possible D gene TRBD2, 7 bases. The CDR3 extends over 14 amino acids. Germline V gene lookup returns CDR1 DFQATT and CDR2 SNEGSKA (reference sequence). V lost 4 bases, J lost 5 bases, and 15 bases lay in between. CDR3: CSAKGGLKHNEQFF. CDR3 coding DNA: TGCAGTGCTAAGGGGGGACTAAAGCACAATGAGCAGTTCTTC.

The sample holds many counts of this clonotype. CDR3 amino acids: CASSLAGVNEQFF. The DNA of the CDR3 is TGTGCCAGCAGTTTAGCTGGGGTCAATGAGCAGTTCTTC. V and J are TRBV28 and TRBJ2-7, with no clear D. The J call may be incorrect, as the DNA end agrees better with TRBJ2-1. The CDR3 runs 13 residues. CDR1 and CDR2 from the germline V gene are MDHEN and SYDVKM.

There are many counts of this clonotype. The rearrangement uses TRBV3-1 and TRBJ1-4, with D perhaps TRBD1 (6 bases). V was pared by 6 bases and J by 6 bases, with 14 bases between. The V gene's germline CDR1 is LGHDT and CDR2 YNNKEL (reference sequence). CDR3 length: 14 amino acids. The CDR3, as DNA: TGTGCCAGCAGACCCAGGGGAGGGGATGAAAAACTGTTTTTT. Protein sequence: CASRPRGGDEKLFF.

The chain has TRBV7-2 and TRBJ2-7; D is ambiguous. Germline V CDR1 and CDR2: SGHTA, FQGNSA. V lost 4 bases, J lost 7 bases, and 11 bases lay in between. The CDR3 consists of 12 residues. This CDR3 is CASSSLMGEQYF. In DNA form, the CDR3 reads TGTGCCAGCAGCTCCCTTATGGGGGAGCAGTACTTC.

This clonotype was counted between two and nine times. V is TRBV12-3 or TRBV12-4 and J is TRBJ1-5, with unresolved D. CDR3 size: 16 residues. V lost 6 bases, J lost 0 bases, and 15 bases lay in between. The CDR3 coding sequence is TGTGCCAGCAGGCAGTCAGGCGGGAATAGCAATCAGCCCCAGCATTTT. Protein sequence: CASRQSGGNSNQPQHF.

J is TRBJ2-6 and V is TRBV5-1, with unresolved D. CDR1 is SGHRS, CDR2 YFSETQ, per germline. CDR3 length equals 15 residues. Trimming stripped 5 bases from V and 4 bases from J, with 13 bases between. The chain's CDR3 is CASRTAALGANVLTF. The CDR3 DNA reads as TGCGCCAGCAGAACCGCAGCACTAGGGGCCAACGTCCTGACTTTC.

The chain couples TRBV7-8 to TRBJ2-5; D call uncertain. The length of the CDR3 is 15 residues. Trimming removed 1 base at V and 2 bases at J, with 11 bases between. From germline, CDR1 is SGHVS and CDR2 FQNEAQ. CDR3 in amino acids: CASSLVRGNQETQYF. CDR3 in DNA: TGTGCCAGCAGCTTAGTACGTGGGAATCAAGAGACCCAGTACTTC.

In its sample, this clonotype was seen a few times. This sequence joins TRBV21-1 and TRBJ2-3. TRBV21-1 is an annotated pseudogene. The CDR3 runs to 14 residues. The CDR3 DNA reads TGTGCCAGCAGCAACAGCTCCCACACAGATACGCAGTATTTT. Protein: CASSNSSHTDTQYF.

The chain combines TRBV12-5 with TRBJ2-3, with D maybe TRBD1 (5 bases). The CDR3 consists of 14 residues. Germline loops: CDR1 LGHNT, CDR2 FRNRAP. V lost 1 base and J lost 2, with 7 bases in between. The CDR3 reads CASGLDRTTDTQYF. The CDR3 nucleotides read TGTGCTAGTGGTTTGGACAGGACCACAGATACGCAGTATTTT.